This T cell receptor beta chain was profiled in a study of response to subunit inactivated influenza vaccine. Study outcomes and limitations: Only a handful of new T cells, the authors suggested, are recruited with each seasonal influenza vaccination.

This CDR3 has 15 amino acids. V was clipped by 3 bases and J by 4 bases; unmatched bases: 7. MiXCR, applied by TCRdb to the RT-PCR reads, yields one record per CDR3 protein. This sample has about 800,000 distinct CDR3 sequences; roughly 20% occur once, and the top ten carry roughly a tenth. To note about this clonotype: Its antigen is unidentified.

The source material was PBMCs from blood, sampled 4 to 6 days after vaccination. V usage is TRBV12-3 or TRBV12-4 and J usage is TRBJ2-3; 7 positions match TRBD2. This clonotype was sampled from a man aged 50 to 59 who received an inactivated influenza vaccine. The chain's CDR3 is CASSFPGRDSDTQYF. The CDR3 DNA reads TGTGCCAGCAGTTTTCCGGGGAGGGACTCAGATACGCAGTATTTT.